A selection of T cell receptor beta chains follows, all from one sample in a study of T cells in Graves' hyperthyroidism and ophthalmopathy. MiXCR, applied by TCRdb to the multiplex PCR reads, yields one record per CDR3 protein. Of roughly 350,000 distinct CDR3 sequences detected, approximately 15% appear once; the ten largest clones hold just under 25%. The sample comprised blood. These TCRs come from a woman younger than 45 with Graves' hyperthyroidism. Each CDR3 is given with its conserved first and last residue. Fields, in order: clone size, J gene, CDR3 length, D gene, V gene, CDR3 protein, CDR3 DNA. The D gene is left open where the match is weak. For some rows the clone size is stated as once, few or many, or as a class when expanded; others skip it.

>many|TRBJ2-5|14|-|TRBV6-1
CASSLGPRRETQYF
TGTGCCAGCAGCTTGGGACCGAGGAGAGAGACCCAGTACTTC
>-|TRBJ2-3|16|-|TRBV28
CASSAVIAAVTDAQYF
TGTGCCAGCTCAGCAGTGATAGCAGCAGTCACAGATGCGCAGTATTTT
>few|TRBJ2-5|17|TRBD2|TRBV7-2
CASSFSFAGGKQETQYF
TGTGCCAGCAGCTTTTCTTTCGCGGGAGGGAAGCAAGAGACCCAGTACTTC
>-|TRBJ2-1|10|-|TRBV2
CASVDNEQFF
TGTGCCAGCGTAGACAATGAGCAGTTCTTC
>few|TRBJ2-1|15|TRBD1|TRBV29-1
CSVLGQDRDRNEQFF
TGCAGCGTTCTCGGTCAGGACAGGGATCGAAATGAGCAGTTCTTC
>-|TRBJ2-7|17|-|TRBV9
CASSNPAGSGPPYEQYF
TGTGCCAGCAGCAACCCAGCGGGTAGCGGACCCCCCTACGAGCAGTACTTC
>few|TRBJ1-6|14|-|TRBV27
CASMQRESNSPLHF
TGTGCCAGCATGCAGCGGGAGTCAAATTCACCCCTCCACTTT
>-|TRBJ2-3|15|TRBD2|TRBV6-2/TRBV6-3
CASSFSGGREDTQYF
TGTGCCAGCAGTTTTAGCGGAGGGAGGGAAGATACGCAGTATTTT
>many|TRBJ1-3|16|TRBD1|TRBV27
CASSTRQGYSGNTIYF
TGTGCCAGCAGTACCCGACAGGGTTACTCTGGAAACACCATATATTTT
>-|TRBJ1-3|15|-|TRBV2
CASSGGQTPGNTIYF
TGTGCCAGCAGTGGTGGGCAGACTCCTGGAAACACCATATATTTT
>many|TRBJ2-2|17|TRBD2|TRBV7-2
CASSSDSGRTRTGELFF
TGTGCCAGCAGCTCCGATAGCGGGAGGACTCGCACCGGGGAGCTGTTTTTT
>many|TRBJ2-7|14|TRBD2|TRBV6-2/TRBV6-3
CASSPSGRIYEQYF
TGTGCCAGCTCCCCTAGCGGGAGGATCTACGAGCAGTACTTC
>-|TRBJ2-6|17|-|TRBV7-9
CASSYEGTYSGANVLTF
TGTGCCAGCAGCTACGAGGGCACATACTCTGGGGCCAACGTCCTGACTTTC
>many|TRBJ2-1|16|TRBD2|TRBV6-2/TRBV6-3
CASSYSTSGATDEQFF
TGTGCCAGCAGTTACTCGACTAGCGGGGCCACCGATGAGCAGTTCTTC
>many|TRBJ1-1|13|TRBD1|TRBV28
CASSLKGAAEAFF
TGTGCCAGCAGTTTAAAGGGGGCGGCTGAAGCTTTCTTT
>many|TRBJ1-2|12|TRBD1|TRBV6-2/TRBV6-3
CASSGTAKGYTF
TGTGCCTCCTCCGGGACAGCGAAGGGCTACACCTTC
>many|TRBJ2-7|13|-|TRBV20-1
CSARDEGFYEQYF
TGCAGTGCTAGAGACGAGGGGTTCTACGAGCAGTACTTC
>few|TRBJ1-2|16|TRBD1|TRBV20-1
CSAPGRDREGGYGYTF
TGCAGTGCCCCGGGGCGAGACAGGGAAGGCGGCTATGGCTACACCTTC
>many|TRBJ1-1|16|-|TRBV7-8
CASSVSPGLGNTEAFF
TGTGCCAGCAGCGTCAGCCCAGGGCTTGGGAACACTGAAGCTTTCTTT
>few|TRBJ2-1|17|-|TRBV7-2
CASSLQVGFSSYNEQFF
TGTGCCAGCAGCCTTCAGGTCGGCTTCAGCTCCTACAATGAGCAGTTCTTC